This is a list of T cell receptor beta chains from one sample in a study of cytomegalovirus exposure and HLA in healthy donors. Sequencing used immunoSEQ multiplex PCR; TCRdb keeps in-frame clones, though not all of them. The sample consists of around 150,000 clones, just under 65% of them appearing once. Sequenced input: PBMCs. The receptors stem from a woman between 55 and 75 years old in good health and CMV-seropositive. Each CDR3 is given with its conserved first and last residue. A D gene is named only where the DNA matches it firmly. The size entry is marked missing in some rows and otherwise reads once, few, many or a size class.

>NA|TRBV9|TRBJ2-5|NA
CASSVDAGQETQYF
TGTGCCAGCAGCGTAGACGCGGGCCAAGAGACCCAGTACTTC
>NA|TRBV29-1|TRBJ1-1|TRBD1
CSVVTGDAFF
TGCAGCGTTGTGACAGGGGACGCTTTCTTT
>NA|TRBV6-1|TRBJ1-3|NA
CASTRDNGNTIYF
TGTGCCAGCACCCGGGACAATGGAAACACCATATATTTT
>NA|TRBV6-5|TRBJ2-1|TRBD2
CASSKLAGGPGEQFF
TGTGCCAGCAGTAAACTAGCGGGAGGCCCGGGTGAGCAGTTCTTC
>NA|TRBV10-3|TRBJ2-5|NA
CAISPTLGGETQYF
TGTGCCATCAGCCCCACCCTAGGGGGTGAGACCCAGTACTTC
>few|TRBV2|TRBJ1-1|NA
CASREPGQNTEAFF
TGTGCCAGCAGAGAACCTGGACAGAACACTGAAGCTTTCTTT
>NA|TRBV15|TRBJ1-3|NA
CATSRDASAGNTIYF
TGTGCCACCAGCAGAGATGCCAGTGCCGGAAACACCATATATTTT
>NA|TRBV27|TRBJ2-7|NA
CASSLKRSSYEQYF
TGTGCCAGCAGTTTAAAGCGGAGCTCCTACGAGCAGTACTTC
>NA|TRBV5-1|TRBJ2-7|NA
CASSLDSSGHYEQYF
TGCGCCAGCAGCTTGGATAGTAGCGGTCACTACGAGCAGTACTTC
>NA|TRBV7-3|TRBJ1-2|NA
CASSAGSGYGYTF
TGTGCCAGCAGCGCGGGAAGTGGATATGGCTACACCTTC
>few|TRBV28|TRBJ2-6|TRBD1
CASSSPGTGGDGANVLTF
TGTGCCAGCAGTTCTCCAGGGACAGGGGGTGACGGGGCCAACGTCCTGACTTTC
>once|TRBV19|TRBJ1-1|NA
CASSIRSGKTLNTEAFF
TGTGCCAGTAGTATAAGATCAGGTAAAACCTTGAACACTGAAGCTTTCTTT
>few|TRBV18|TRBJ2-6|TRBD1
CASSPGQGLGRGIGANVLTF
TGTGCCAGCTCACCGGGACAGGGATTGGGCCGAGGCATAGGGGCCAACGTCCTGACTTTC
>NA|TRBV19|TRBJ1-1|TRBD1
CASSWTGNTEAFF
TGTGCCAGTAGTTGGACAGGGAACACTGAAGCTTTCTTT
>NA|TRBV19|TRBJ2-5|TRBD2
CASNSGTSIETQYF
TGTGCCAGTAATTCCGGGACTAGCATAGAGACCCAGTACTTC
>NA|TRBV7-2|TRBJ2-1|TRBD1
CASSLFGTGDNEQFF
TGTGCCAGCAGCTTATTCGGGACAGGGGACAATGAGCAGTTCTTC
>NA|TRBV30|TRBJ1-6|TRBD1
CAWSVWGTGSSPLHF
TGTGCCTGGAGTGTATGGGGGACAGGGTCCTCACCCCTCCACTTT
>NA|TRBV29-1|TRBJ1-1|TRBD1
CSVGDRVNTEAFF
TGCAGCGTTGGTGACAGGGTGAACACTGAAGCTTTCTTT
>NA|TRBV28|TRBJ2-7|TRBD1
CASSLQDRGREQYF
TGTGCCAGCAGTTTACAGGACAGGGGTAGGGAGCAGTACTTC